The entry below describes one T cell receptor (beta chain). Its antigen is not known. V was clipped by 4 bases and J by 5 bases; unmatched bases: 10. Germline lookup yields CDR1 SGHNT and CDR2 YYREEE (reference sequence). The CDR3 totals 16 residues. This entry is derived from a study of OX40 agonist ivuxolimab in advanced cancers. Findings of the study overall: Researchers did not determine the expanded peripheral T cells' antigen specificity.

TCRdb keeps only in-frame clones here, not all; method: immunoSEQ multiplex PCR. This table has roughly 57,000 clones, 60% to 80% appearing once. This clonotype originated in an adult with an advanced solid tumor such as melanoma, head and neck, liver or kidney cancer. Sequenced material: CD4+ or CD8+ T cells sorted from blood, taken in a trial of the OX40 agonist ivuxolimab. The rearrangement links TRBV5-4 to TRBJ2-5; 11 bases match TRBD2. The chain's CDR3 is CASSPRLAGIGETQYF. The DNA of the CDR3 is TGTGCCAGCAGCCCTCGACTAGCGGGAATAGGGGAGACCCAGTACTTC.